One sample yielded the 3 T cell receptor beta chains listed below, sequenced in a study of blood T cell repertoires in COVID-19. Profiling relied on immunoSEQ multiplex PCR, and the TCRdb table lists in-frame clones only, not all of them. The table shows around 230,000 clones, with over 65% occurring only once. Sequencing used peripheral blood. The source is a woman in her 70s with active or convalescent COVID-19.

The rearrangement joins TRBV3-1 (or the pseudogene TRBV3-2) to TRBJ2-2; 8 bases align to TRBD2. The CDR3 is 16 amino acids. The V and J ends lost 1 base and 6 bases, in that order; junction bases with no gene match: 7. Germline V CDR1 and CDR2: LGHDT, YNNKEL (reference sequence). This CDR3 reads CASSQALAGLSGELFF. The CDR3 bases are TGTGCCAGCAGCCAAGCCCTAGCGGGCTTATCCGGGGAGCTGTTTTTT.

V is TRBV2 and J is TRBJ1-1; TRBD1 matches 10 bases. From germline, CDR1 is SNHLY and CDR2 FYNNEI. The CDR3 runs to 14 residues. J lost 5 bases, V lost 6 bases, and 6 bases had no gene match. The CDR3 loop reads CASRDRGISTEAFF. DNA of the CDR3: TGTGCCAGCAGGGACAGGGGGATCTCTACTGAAGCTTTCTTT.

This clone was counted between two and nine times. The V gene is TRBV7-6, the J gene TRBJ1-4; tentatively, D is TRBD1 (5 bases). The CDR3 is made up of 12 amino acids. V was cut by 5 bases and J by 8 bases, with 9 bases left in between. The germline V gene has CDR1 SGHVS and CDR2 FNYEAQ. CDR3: CASSRGGEKLFF. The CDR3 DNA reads TGTGCCAGCAGCCGGGGGGGGGAAAAACTGTTTTTT.